This TCR beta chain was recovered during a study of CD4+ T cells in melanoma. The assay was immunoSEQ multiplex PCR, and TCRdb's table has in-frame clones only and misses some. The sample shows approximately 3,500 clones, 73% of them seen only once. The CDR3 is 15 amino acids. The germline gives CDR1 SNHLY, CDR2 FYNNEI. The V segment lost 2 bases and the J segment 5 bases; nucleotides outside the gene matches: 8. The specimen was tumor tissue. The TCR was taken from a human donor with melanoma. The chain has TRBV2 and TRBJ2-5, with 7 bases identical to TRBD2. CDR3 nucleotides: TGTGCCAGCAGTGAAACCGGGACTAAGTGGGAGACCCAGTACTTC. Encoded protein: CASSETGTKWETQYF.